Below, 5 T cell receptor beta chains from the same sample are listed, as sequenced in a study of T cell responses to AZD1222 COVID-19 vaccine. Using immunoSEQ multiplex PCR, the repertoire was profiled, and TCRdb retains in-frame clones only, with some absent. Of approximately 190,000 clones in the sample, around 93% are singletons; the top ten hold 1%. This material consisted of peripheral blood, taken 28 days after the second AZD1222 dose. The source of these receptors is an adult who received the AZD1222 COVID-19 vaccine.

The chain links TRBV6-5 to TRBJ1-2, with no clear D. This CDR3 region has 14 residues. CDR1 and CDR2 from the germline V gene are MNHEY and SVGAGI. V lost 0 bases and J 2 bases, leaving 7 bases between the germline ends. The CDR3 nucleotides are TGTGCCAGCAGTTACTCGGGCCAAAACTATGGCTACACCTTC. This translates into CASSYSGQNYGYTF.

This clone has just one count. This chain links TRBV29-1 with TRBJ1-3; D gene ambiguous. The V end was cut by 2 bases, the J end by 2 bases, with 7 bases between. The germline V gene encodes CDR1 SQVTM and CDR2 ANQGSEA. The CDR3 spans 13 residues. CDR3 sequence: CSVEKDTGNTIYF. The CDR3 region has the DNA TGCAGCGTTGAAAAGGATACTGGAAACACCATATATTTT.

Only one count was recorded for this clone. The V and J genes are TRBV27 and TRBJ1-3; 7 bases agree with TRBD1. Germline lookup yields CDR1 MNHEY and CDR2 SMNVEV (reference sequence). The CDR3 is 16 residues long. After removal of 4 bases from V and 4 bases from J, the junction contained 10 bases not matched to a gene. CDR3 sequence (DNA): TGTGCCAGCAGTTCTTTGGGACAGCTTGACGGAAACACCATATATTTT. Amino acids: CASSSLGQLDGNTIYF.

The chain is built from TRBV6-5 and TRBJ2-3; no clear D. V gave up 5 bases and J gave up 6 bases, with 6 bases separating them. Germline values: CDR1 MNHEY, CDR2 SVGAGI. This CDR3 spans 11 amino acids. This CDR3 is CASSTADTQYF. CDR3 bases: TGTGCCAGCAGTACTGCGGATACGCAGTATTTT.

The V and J genes are TRBV4-1 and TRBJ1-1; TRBD1 is a possible D gene (5 bases). Per the germline V gene, CDR1 is MGHRA and CDR2 is YSYEKL. The CDR3 extends over 15 amino acids. Trimming removed 1 base from V and 1 base from J, with 10 bases in between. The CDR3 protein is CASSQVGGQNTEAFF. CDR3 nucleotides: TGCGCCAGCAGCCAAGTAGGTGGACAGAACACTGAAGCTTTCTTT.